This T cell receptor beta chain was retrieved from a study of tissue T cells after allogeneic stem cell transplantation (dated by TCRdb to 2022 to 2024). Regarding the complete study: The study profiled TCR beta repertoires in many tissues obtained from research autopsies of patients with and without GVHD, and also in mouse models of GVHD. The human part of the study was a prospective observational study with no blinding and no randomization.

The cysteine opens and the phenylalanine closes a CDR3 of 13 amino acids. The DNA covers only part of the CDR3, 36 bases in frame from base 1. CDR1 KGHTA and CDR2 FRNEEI were looked up in the germline V gene. V is pared back by 2 bases and J by 5 bases, with 7 bases lying between the germline termini. The library came from the immunoSEQ multiplex PCR assay. Adaptive Biotechnologies performed TCRbeta CDR3 sequencing at survey depth and reported CDR3 sequences, V/J genes, productive frequency, and template counts. TCR beta CDR3 regions were amplified from genomic DNA rather than RNA. Turning to the authors' computational methods: Pairwise repertoire overlap between tissues was quantified with Jensen-Shannon divergence, where 1 means complete divergence and 0 identical. Tissues were clustered by single-linkage agglomerative hierarchical clustering of pairwise JSD values, and the clustering results were displayed as dendrograms. GLIPH2 was applied to all patient samples using simulation_depth 1000, kmer_min_depth 3, and cdr3_length_cutoff 8, and only groups with more than two unique CDR3s were retained. A standardized tissue-overlap score was calculated by extrapolating Jaccard GLIPH-group overlap across patients to a standard repertoire size of 1000 clones. To look at how diversity was associated with clinical or experimental variables, linear mixed-effect models were used, with tissue treated as a fixed effect and individual treated as a random effect. TCRdb stores this immuneACCESS table with in-frame sequences only. Part of the clones is absent; in the studies checked, under half of the shortfall reflects unresolved V genes, and no reason is known for the rest. V and J calls and clone size are given by that table; D and trimming were obtained from the DNA. The sample table lists about 4,400 clones, more than 40% of them with a count of one. Approximately 17% of the sample goes to the ten largest clones.

The time point label for this specimen denotes: mouse harvest day 14 after allogeneic transplant. Mouse grafts consisting of 10^7 T-cell-depleted bone marrow cells combined with 10^6 splenic CD5+ T cells were administered by tail vein injection. GVHD in mice was modeled with a major MHC-mismatch B6 (H2b) into BALB/c (H2d) model, and tissues were profiled at day 7 or 14. On day 7 or 14 post-transplant, mouse tissues and retro-orbital blood were harvested with separate sterile tools for each animal, and livers were flushed before harvest. Before genomic DNA was isolated with the DNeasy Blood & Tissue Kit, mouse tissues were minced with razor blades in buffered saline. Overall results and qualifications from the work: Which tissue TCRs were alloreactive or antigen-specific was not determined in the study, and some of the clones might have been host cells that persisted. Within patients, how anatomically similar tissues were was a major factor shaping TCR repertoire composition, regardless of disease or transplant status. In both patients and mice, T cells from blood and spleen covered only a limited part of the TCR repertoire found in tissues. A small and clinically heterogeneous patient cohort was studied, and sampling depth was acknowledged as a limitation. Only a few T cell clones appeared in more than one patient, yet motif-based clustering showed tissue-specific repertoire signatures that were shared between patients.

This clone was recorded once. This clone's antigen is unknown. The receptor originates from a mouse, and its gene names and germline sequences are accordingly murine. The CDR3 extends 1 residue past the end of the read, so its final part is completed from the germline J gene. The chain joins TRBV24 to TRBJ1-5, with the D segment identity uncertain. This TCR was sampled from a female BALB/c mouse given C57BL/6 T cells with graft-versus-host disease after an allogeneic hematopoietic cell transplant. The sample consisted of lymph node tissue. For the CDR3, the sequence is CASSLPRDQAPLF. The sequenced part of the CDR3 DNA is TGTGCCAGCAGTCTGCCACGGGACCAGGCTCCGCTT.